Sequencing of this T cell receptor (beta chain) was carried out in a study of T cell changes during pregnancy in multiple sclerosis. V lost 0 bases and J lost 3; bases outside the gene matches: 6. CDR3 size: 15 residues. Germline CDR1 GTSNPN, CDR2 SVGIG (reference sequence). Here immunoSEQ multiplex PCR was the method, and the copy in TCRdb shows in-frame clones only, minus some. Of about 74,000 clones listed, approximately 91% are singletons. This chain links TRBV30 with TRBJ2-7, with 9 bases lining up with TRBD1. The receptor was isolated from a female donor with multiple sclerosis, enrolled in a pregnancy study. Specimen: peripheral blood, collected in the third trimester of pregnancy. CDR3 bases: TGTGCCTGGAGTGTACTGGGACAGGGAGACTACGAGCAGTACTTC. Protein product: CAWSVLGQGDYEQYF.